This T cell receptor (beta chain) stems from a study of blood T cell repertoires in COVID-19. This study enrolled people aged about 18 to 100 from around 26 US geographic areas. Cohort placement rested on clinical history that participants reported themselves. For recovered donors of Cohort 3, there were two negative PCRs, clearance, or symptom resolution. As handled by the study authors: Amplification of reference gene primers provided the estimated nucleated cell counts. Generated by immunoSEQ multiplex PCR, the TCRdb table keeps only in-frame clones and is missing some. V and J calls and clone size follow that table, whereas D and trimming were derived from the DNA. The profile shows approximately 300,000 clones, 70% to 90% of them singletons. The V end lost 6 bases, the J end lost 2 bases, and 16 bases lay between the germline ends. The CDR3 has 15 amino acids. Germline CDR1 is MNHEY and CDR2 is SMNVEV (reference sequence).

The sequence was obtained from a woman aged 25 to 39 who had recovered from COVID-19. The chain carries TRBV27 and TRBJ1-2, with D uncertain. Sequencing used PBMCs or T cells enriched from blood (not recorded which). The CDR3 DNA sequence: TGTGCCAGCAGCTCCCTAGGAGAGGCGAACTATGGCTACACCTTC. Translated, it gives CASSSLGEANYGYTF.